This T cell receptor beta chain came from a study of blood T cell repertoires in COVID-19. Study-wide background: In each case, the material was cDNA or gDNA derived from T cells, B-cell-depleted T cells, or PBMCs.

CDR1 SGHNT and CDR2 YYREEE come from the germline V gene (reference sequence). V lost 3 bases, J lost 6 bases, and 6 bases stayed unmatched. This CDR3 contains 15 residues. TCRdb's table, derived via immunoSEQ multiplex PCR, lists solely in-frame clones and lacks some. The table shows 200,000 to 250,000 clones, with around 80% occurring only once. The receptor's source is a woman between 70 and 85 years old with acute or convalescent COVID-19. Sequences were obtained from peripheral blood. This sequence joins TRBV5-4 and TRBJ2-3, with 11 bases aligning to TRBD1. Written as DNA, the CDR3 is TGTGCCAGCAGCTCGCCGGGACAGGGGGGGGATACGCAGTATTTT. Its translation: CASSSPGQGGDTQYF.